This T cell receptor beta chain derives from a study of CXCR3-negative and CXCR3-positive naive CD8 T cells (dated by TCRdb to between 2017 and 2020). For the study in its entirety: In total, approximately 130 million TRB reads were obtained, or roughly 1.5 +/- 0.3 million reads per library. Diversity and physicochemical repertoire analyses were performed on around 10 donors pooled from two independent experiments. TRBV-TRBJ cluster analysis included naive subsets from a handful of donors and memory cells from 3 donors. What the authors observed across the whole study: Naive CXCR3-negative and CXCR3-positive cells from the same donor showed similar TRBV-TRBJ usage, whereas memory cells showed distinct patterns. Comparably high repertoire diversity was found in both naive subsets, whereas much lower repertoire diversity was found in memory CD8+ T cells. Because surface CD5, which has been linked to self-reactivity in mice, was comparable between naive subsets, TCR interaction strength was also inferred from TRB CDR3 physicochemical properties. TRB CDR3s from CXCR3-positive naive cells showed higher hydrophobicity (lower Kidera factor 4), lower energy, and higher strength and volume indices than CXCR3-negative naive cells. CXCR3 expression partially decreased after cryopreservation, so most assays used freshly isolated PBMCs.

From its cysteine to its phenylalanine, the CDR3 spans 15 amino acids. Only the protein sequence is given. From the germline V gene, CDR1 is LGHNA and CDR2 is YSLEER. Points on this clonotype: The specificity of this receptor is unknown.

TCRdb shows the sequencer as NextSeq 550. The Human TCR Profiling Kit (MiLaboratory) was used to prepare UMI-labeled 5' RACE TRB cDNA libraries. The full amount of extracted RNA was used for cDNA synthesis, and the full amount of resulting cDNA was used for PCR amplification. Libraries were prepared in parallel with an identical number of PCR cycles. As for the original processing: About 52,000 +/- 9,100 unique UMI-labeled TRB cDNA molecules per library were extracted with MIGEC and MiXCR, with at least two reads per UMI required. An average of approximately 40,000 +/- 10,000 functional in-frame TRB CDR3 nucleotide clonotypes without stop codons was found per library. After downsampling to 5000 UMI-labeled TRB molecules per sample, diversity metrics such as normalized Shannon-Wiener and Chao1 were calculated in VDJtools. Clonotype-size-weighted physicochemical properties of the central five CDR3 residues (interaction energy, strength, volume and Kidera factor 4) were computed in VDJtools. Reprocessed by TCRdb, the reads give a single entry per CDR3 protein sequence, without DNA. These V and J calls are TCRdb output, not the study's own analysis. The sample has 55,000 to 70,000 distinct CDR3 sequences on record. Roughly 0.74% of the sample is taken by the ten largest.

For every CD8+ T cell subset, over 250,000 cells were flow-sorted straight into RLT lysis buffer, and each subset was sorted in triplicate. To keep memory contaminants out, a stringent definition of naive CD8+ T cells was applied: CD45RO-CCR7+CD27+CD95-. Peripheral blood mononuclear cells were isolated from buffy coats by standard density gradient centrifugation. A FACSAria III was used to flow-sort naive CXCR3-negative and CXCR3-positive CD8+ T cells. Total RNA was extracted from sorted cells using an RNeasy Mini Kit. This TCR was sampled from a human donor in good health. Some clones in this sample may be carry-over from other donors' samples. The chain is assembled from TRBV4-3 and TRBJ2-1; the D call of TRBD2 rests on TCRdb alone, since no DNA is present to check it. The sample was naive CXCR3+ CD8+ T cells from blood. Interpreted using the paper, the cell subset or site label stands for: CD45RO-CCR7+CD27+CD95- naive CD8+ T cells expressing CXCR3 (TNR3+). The CDR3 region has the sequence CASSYGTSTYNEQFF.